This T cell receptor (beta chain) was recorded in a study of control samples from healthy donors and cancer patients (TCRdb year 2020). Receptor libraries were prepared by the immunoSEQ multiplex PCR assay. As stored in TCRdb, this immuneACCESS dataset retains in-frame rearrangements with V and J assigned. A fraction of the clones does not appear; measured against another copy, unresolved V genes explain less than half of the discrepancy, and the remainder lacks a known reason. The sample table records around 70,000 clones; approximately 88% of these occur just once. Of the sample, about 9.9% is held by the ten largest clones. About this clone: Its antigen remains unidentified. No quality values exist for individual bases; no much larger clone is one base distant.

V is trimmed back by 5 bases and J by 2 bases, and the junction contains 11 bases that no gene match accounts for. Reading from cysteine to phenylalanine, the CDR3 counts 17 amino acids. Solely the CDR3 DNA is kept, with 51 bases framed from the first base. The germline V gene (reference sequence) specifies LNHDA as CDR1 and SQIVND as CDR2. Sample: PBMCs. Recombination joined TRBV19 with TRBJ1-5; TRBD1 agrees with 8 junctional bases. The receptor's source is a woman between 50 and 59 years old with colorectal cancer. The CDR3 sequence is CASSSGQGGWGNQPQHF. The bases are TGTGCCAGTAGTTCCGGACAGGGAGGTTGGGGCAATCAGCCCCAGCATTTT.